Listed below are T cell receptor beta chains from one sample, sequenced in a study of T-cell memory formation after mild COVID-19. TCRdb re-called the 5' RACE reads with MiXCR, one entry per CDR3 protein. The sample records 450,000 to 700,000 distinct CDR3 sequences, 15% to 20% being singletons. Sequenced sample: PBMCs or a T cell subset sorted from them (not recorded which). The origin of the receptors is an adult woman who had mild COVID-19 (a few samples of this study predate the infection). Cell type and time point are not known. Both conserved end residues are part of each CDR3. D genes are given only for firm matches. Size is omitted from some rows. Given values are once, few, many or a class for expanded clones.

J: TRBJ1-1; size: few; D: -; length: 14; V: TRBV6-4; DNA: TGTGCCAGCAGACTTAGGCCGTGGGACACTGAAGCTTTCTTT; CDR3: CASRLRPWDTEAFF
J: TRBJ1-2; size: -; D: -; length: 13; V: TRBV7-2; DNA: TGTGCCAGCAGCTTTGATTTGTCGGGGAACTACACCTTC; CDR3: CASSFDLSGNYTF
J: TRBJ1-1; size: -; D: -; length: 14; V: TRBV30; DNA: TGTGCCTGGAGAGATCTCGGGCGGAACACTGAAGCTTTCTTT; CDR3: CAWRDLGRNTEAFF
J: TRBJ1-6; size: -; D: -; length: 16; V: TRBV3-1; DNA: TGTGCCAGCAGCCAAGATACGAGGCAGTCTAATTCACCCCTCCACTTT; CDR3: CASSQDTRQSNSPLHF
J: TRBJ2-3; size: few; D: TRBD1; length: 14; V: TRBV6-1; DNA: TGTGCCAGCAGGTACAGGGGGGCCACAGATACGCAGTATTTT; CDR3: CASRYRGATDTQYF
J: TRBJ2-7; size: -; D: -; length: 15; V: TRBV6-1; DNA: TGTGCCAGCAGTGACGGGATCGGGGCCTCCGACGAGCAGTACTTC; CDR3: CASSDGIGASDEQYF
J: TRBJ1-5; size: -; D: -; length: 14; V: TRBV7-2; DNA: TGTGCCACTGCTACGACGGGAAGCAATCAGCCCCAGCATTTT; CDR3: CATATTGSNQPQHF
J: TRBJ2-2; size: -; D: TRBD2; length: 16; V: TRBV12-3/TRBV12-4; DNA: TGTGCCAGCAGTTTCCTTAGCGGGGCGAACACCGGGGAGCTGTTTTTT; CDR3: CASSFLSGANTGELFF
J: TRBJ2-7; size: few; D: TRBD1; length: 13; V: TRBV6-5; DNA: TGTGCCAGCAAACCGGGACAGGTCTACGAGCAGTACTTC; CDR3: CASKPGQVYEQYF
J: TRBJ2-1; size: -; D: TRBD1; length: 15; V: TRBV15; DNA: TGTGCCACCAGCAGGACCGACAGGGTATACAATGAGCAGTTCTTC; CDR3: CATSRTDRVYNEQFF
J: TRBJ2-1; size: -; D: -; length: 16; V: TRBV7-2; DNA: TGTGCCAGCAGCTTAGGTGGGGAGGCCCTCTTCAGTGAGCAGTTCTTC; CDR3: CASSLGGEALFSEQFF
J: TRBJ2-2; size: few; D: TRBD2; length: 14; V: TRBV5-1; DNA: TGCGCCAGCACGGGGGGGCGTACCACCGGGGAGCTGTTTTTT; CDR3: CASTGGRTTGELFF
J: TRBJ2-5; size: few; D: -; length: 15; V: TRBV6-5; DNA: TGTGCCAGCGCCCAACTGAGGGGCGGGGAGGAGACCCAGTACTTC; CDR3: CASAQLRGGEETQYF
J: TRBJ2-3; size: few; D: TRBD1; length: 16; V: TRBV12-3/TRBV12-4; DNA: TGTGCCAGCAGTCCGCAGGGGGCTTTGAGCACAGATACGCAGTATTTT; CDR3: CASSPQGALSTDTQYF
J: TRBJ2-1; size: many; D: TRBD2; length: 14; V: TRBV23-1; DNA: TGCGCCAGCATACTAGCGGGGTCCTACAATGAGCAGTTCTTC; CDR3: CASILAGSYNEQFF
J: TRBJ1-3; size: -; D: -; length: 14; V: TRBV25-1; DNA: TGTGCCAGCAGTGAATCAAGCATCGGAAACACCATATATTTT; CDR3: CASSESSIGNTIYF
J: TRBJ1-1; size: many; D: TRBD1; length: 15; V: TRBV12-3/TRBV12-4; DNA: TGTGCCAGCAGTTTAAGACAGGGGGTGAACACTGAAGCTTTCTTT; CDR3: CASSLRQGVNTEAFF
J: TRBJ2-1; size: -; D: -; length: 13; V: TRBV29-1; DNA: TGCAGCGTTGCTCGGGGGTCCGTCAATGAGCAGTTCTTC; CDR3: CSVARGSVNEQFF
J: TRBJ1-2; size: -; D: -; length: 13; V: TRBV5-1; DNA: TGCGCCAGCAGCTTGGAGGCAGTGGATGGCTACACCTTC; CDR3: CASSLEAVDGYTF
J: TRBJ1-6; size: -; D: -; length: 16; V: TRBV7-2; DNA: TGTGCCAGCAGCTTAGCCAGGGTTTCGTTCCTGTCACCCCTCCACTTT; CDR3: CASSLARVSFLSPLHF
J: TRBJ1-2; size: -; D: -; length: 14; V: TRBV25-1; DNA: TGTGCCAGCGAAGGGGGGGGGCGAAACTATGGCTACACCTTC; CDR3: CASEGGGRNYGYTF
J: TRBJ2-5; size: -; D: TRBD2; length: 14; V: TRBV20-1; DNA: TGCAGTGCTAGGCCAGCGGGGGCCAGAGAGACCCAGTACTTC; CDR3: CSARPAGARETQYF
J: TRBJ1-2; size: -; D: TRBD1; length: 15; V: TRBV18; DNA: TGTGCCAGCTCAAAGTGGGACAGGGGATCGGATGGCTACACCTTC; CDR3: CASSKWDRGSDGYTF
J: TRBJ1-1; size: -; D: -; length: 13; V: TRBV6-5; DNA: TGTGCCAGCAGACCCACAGAGAACACTGAAGCTTTCTTT; CDR3: CASRPTENTEAFF
J: TRBJ1-1; size: few; D: -; length: 14; V: TRBV5-5; DNA: TGTGCCAGCAGCTTGGATCCCCAGAACACTGAAGCTTTCTTT; CDR3: CASSLDPQNTEAFF
J: TRBJ2-5; size: many; D: TRBD1; length: 14; V: TRBV3-1; DNA: TGTGCCAGCAGCCAAAAGACAGGGTTGGAGACCCAGTACTTC; CDR3: CASSQKTGLETQYF
J: TRBJ2-3; size: few; D: -; length: 14; V: TRBV7-2; DNA: TGTGCCAGCAGCTTAGAGGCAGATTTCTATACGCAGTATTTT; CDR3: CASSLEADFYTQYF
J: TRBJ2-7; size: -; D: TRBD2; length: 15; V: TRBV5-4; DNA: TGTGCCAGCAGTGCTTGGGGGAGGGTCGATTACGAGCAGTACTTC; CDR3: CASSAWGRVDYEQYF
J: TRBJ2-2; size: -; D: -; length: 15; V: TRBV12-3/TRBV12-4; DNA: TGTGACAGCAGTCCGGGACTCGGAGAATCCGGGGAGCTGTTTTTT; CDR3: CDSSPGLGESGELFF
J: TRBJ1-3; size: -; D: -; length: 15; V: TRBV6-5; DNA: TGTGCCAGCAGTTACGACAACCTCTCTGGAAACACCATATATTTT; CDR3: CASSYDNLSGNTIYF
J: TRBJ2-1; size: -; D: TRBD2; length: 16; V: TRBV7-3; DNA: TGTGCCAGCAGCCGGGCGGGGGAGAACTCCTACAATGAGCAGTTCTTC; CDR3: CASSRAGENSYNEQFF
J: TRBJ2-7; size: -; D: -; length: 16; V: TRBV25-1; DNA: TGTGCCAGCAGTGAAGGCGGGACGGTAACCCCCTACGAGCAGTACTTC; CDR3: CASSEGGTVTPYEQYF
J: TRBJ2-6; size: few; D: TRBD1; length: 20; V: TRBV5-1; DNA: TGCGCCAGCAGCTTGCGAGGTTTGGGACAGTCGTTCTCTGGGGCCAACGTCCTGACTTTC; CDR3: CASSLRGLGQSFSGANVLTF
J: TRBJ1-1; size: few; D: -; length: 15; V: TRBV5-1; DNA: TGCGCCAGCCACGCTATACCTACGATGAACACTGAAGCTTTCTTT; CDR3: CASHAIPTMNTEAFF
J: TRBJ1-4; size: -; D: -; length: 17; V: TRBV4-1; DNA: TGCGCCAGCAGCCCAAATCCTTCGACGGGATGGGAGGAAAAACTGTTTTTT; CDR3: CASSPNPSTGWEEKLFF
J: TRBJ1-6; size: -; D: -; length: 15; V: TRBV4-1; DNA: TGCGCCAGCAGCCAAGATCTACGTTATAATTCACCCCTCCACTTT; CDR3: CASSQDLRYNSPLHF
J: TRBJ2-3; size: many; D: -; length: 15; V: TRBV4-1; DNA: TGCGCCAGCAGCCGAATCCAGGGCCACACAGATACGCAGTATTTT; CDR3: CASSRIQGHTDTQYF
J: TRBJ2-7; size: few; D: TRBD2; length: 19; V: TRBV6-2/TRBV6-3; DNA: TGTGCCAGCAGTTACCCTACCTTTTCTAGCGGGAAAGGGATTTACGAGCAGTACTTC; CDR3: CASSYPTFSSGKGIYEQYF
J: TRBJ1-6; size: few; D: -; length: 15; V: TRBV7-2; DNA: TGTGCCAGCGCTGTCGGGTCAGGGGTGGGTTCACCCCTCCACTTT; CDR3: CASAVGSGVGSPLHF
J: TRBJ1-4; size: few; D: TRBD1; length: 14; V: TRBV12-3/TRBV12-4; DNA: TGTGCCAGCACCTTGACAGGGGGCAATGAAAAACTGTTTTTT; CDR3: CASTLTGGNEKLFF
J: TRBJ2-7; size: -; D: -; length: 13; V: TRBV20-1; DNA: TGCAGTGCCCCCCGGCGTCAGGGGGGCGAGCAGTACTTC; CDR3: CSAPRRQGGEQYF
J: TRBJ2-5; size: few; D: TRBD1; length: 16; V: TRBV7-2; DNA: TGTGCCAGCAGCTCAGCCCCTGAAAGACAGGGAGAGACCCAGTACTTC; CDR3: CASSSAPERQGETQYF
J: TRBJ2-3; size: -; D: TRBD2; length: 17; V: TRBV7-9; DNA: TGTGCCAGCAGCTTAGATCGGCTAGCGGGGGAGGCAGATACGCAGTATTTT; CDR3: CASSLDRLAGEADTQYF
J: TRBJ1-6; size: few; D: -; length: 15; V: TRBV5-1; DNA: TGCGCCAGCAGCTTGACAGTCGTGGGGAATTCACCCCTCCACTTT; CDR3: CASSLTVVGNSPLHF
J: TRBJ1-2; size: -; D: -; length: 16; V: TRBV20-1; DNA: TGCAGTGCTAGGGTACAGGTCGCGGCTGGGGGAGGTGGCTACACCTTC; CDR3: CSARVQVAAGGGGYTF
J: TRBJ2-3; size: many; D: -; length: 13; V: TRBV12-3/TRBV12-4; DNA: TGTGCCAGCAGTTTCTCTGGCACAGATACGCAGTATTTT; CDR3: CASSFSGTDTQYF
J: TRBJ2-5; size: few; D: -; length: 11; V: TRBV7-2; DNA: TGTGCCAGCAGCATTATGGAGACCCAGTACTTC; CDR3: CASSIMETQYF
J: TRBJ2-3; size: -; D: TRBD2; length: 15; V: TRBV10-3; DNA: TGTGCCACCACGGGCGGGGGGGCATACACAGATACGCAGTATTTT; CDR3: CATTGGGAYTDTQYF
J: TRBJ1-2; size: -; D: -; length: 16; V: TRBV4-1; DNA: TGCGCCAGCAGCCAAGGGGGCCGGGACACTGCCTATGGCTACACCTTC; CDR3: CASSQGGRDTAYGYTF
J: TRBJ2-7; size: -; D: -; length: 14; V: TRBV7-9; DNA: TGTGCCAGCAGCTTCACAGGGGAGGTCTACGAGCAGTACTTC; CDR3: CASSFTGEVYEQYF
J: TRBJ2-6; size: -; D: TRBD1; length: 19; V: TRBV7-3; DNA: TGTGCCAGCAGCTTAACGCGGTGGACAGGAGCCTCTGGGGCCAACGTCCTGACTTTC; CDR3: CASSLTRWTGASGANVLTF
J: TRBJ2-1; size: -; D: TRBD2; length: 14; V: TRBV5-1; DNA: TGCGCCAGCAGCTCCCGGACTAGCGGGGGTGAGCAGTTCTTC; CDR3: CASSSRTSGGEQFF
J: TRBJ2-5; size: -; D: -; length: 13; V: TRBV7-9; DNA: TGTGCCAGCAGCCCGGACACCAAAGAGACCCAGTACTTC; CDR3: CASSPDTKETQYF
J: TRBJ1-1; size: -; D: TRBD1; length: 14; V: TRBV4-1; DNA: TGCGCCAGCAGCCTCGGGACAGGGAAAACTGAAGCTTTCTTT; CDR3: CASSLGTGKTEAFF
J: TRBJ2-7; size: -; D: -; length: 14; V: TRBV6-5; DNA: TGTGCCAGCAGTTACGATGGGCAGACCTACGAGCAGTACTTC; CDR3: CASSYDGQTYEQYF
J: TRBJ1-2; size: few; D: TRBD1; length: 15; V: TRBV29-1; DNA: TGCAGCGTTGAGGGCCAGGGGGCGAACCCCTATGGCTACACCTTC; CDR3: CSVEGQGANPYGYTF
J: TRBJ1-2; size: few; D: -; length: 13; V: TRBV6-5; DNA: TGTGCCAGCAGTCCCATTGGACAATATGGCTACACCTTC; CDR3: CASSPIGQYGYTF
J: TRBJ1-5; size: -; D: -; length: 12; V: TRBV2; DNA: TGTGCCAGCAGTGTGAGGAATCAGCCCCAGCATTTT; CDR3: CASSVRNQPQHF